A single sample gave rise to the 23 T cell receptor beta chains below, sequenced in a study of control samples from healthy donors and cancer patients. The data were produced by immunoSEQ multiplex PCR, yet TCRdb's version contains in-frame clones alone and is incomplete. The data contain around 83,000 clones, more than 85% of them singletons. The sample consisted of PBMCs. These receptors originate from a woman in her 40s with lung cancer.

This clone has just a few counts. This chain connects TRBV29-1 to TRBJ2-1, with TRBD2 matching over 10 bases. Germline trimming cut 5 bases from V and 2 bases from J; bases unmatched to any gene: 0. CDR3 size: 13 residues. Germline V gene sequence: CDR1 SQVTM, CDR2 ANQGSEA. CDR3 DNA sequence: TGCAGCGTTAGCGGGGGGGCCTACAATGAGCAGTTCTTC. Protein: CSVSGGAYNEQFF.

The chain recombines TRBV7-9 with TRBJ2-1; D perhaps matches TRBD1 (6 bases). The CDR3 extends over 16 amino acids. CDR1 is SEHNR and CDR2 is FQNEAQ in the germline V gene (reference sequence). Trimming removed 1 base from V and 2 bases from J, with 12 bases in between. In DNA form, the CDR3 reads TGTGCCAGCAGCTTAGAAGGCAGGGGCCCCTACAATGAGCAGTTCTTC. Amino acid sequence: CASSLEGRGPYNEQFF.

The chain uses TRBV15 and TRBJ2-7, with D tentatively TRBD1 or TRBD2 (5 bases each). Deletions cut 0 bases from V and 2 bases from J, with 5 bases between. The CDR3 loop spans 13 amino acids. CDR1 is LNHNV and CDR2 is YYDKDF in the germline V gene (reference sequence). Here the CDR3 DNA reads TGTGCCACCAGCAGAGAGGGGGCCTACGAGCAGTACTTC. Translation gives CATSREGAYEQYF.

This chain links TRBV6-5 with TRBJ1-1, with a possible D match to TRBD1 (5 bases). The germline V and J ends were trimmed by 5 bases and 0 bases, with 7 bases remaining between them. From germline, CDR1 is MNHEY and CDR2 SVGAGI. This CDR3 has 13 amino acids. CDR3 protein: CASSRGLNTEAFF. The CDR3 nucleotides are TGTGCCAGCAGTCGGGGACTGAACACTGAAGCTTTCTTT.

The chain is built from TRBV9 and TRBJ2-3, with D possibly matching TRBD2 (6 bases). V shed 4 bases and J shed 4 bases, with 13 bases lying between them. This CDR3 is 14 amino acids long. From germline, CDR1 is SGDLS and CDR2 YYNGEE. The CDR3 here is CASSRLVSADTQYF. The CDR3, as DNA: TGTGCCAGCAGCCGACTAGTTTCAGCAGATACGCAGTATTTT. Full variable domain (remainder filled in from reference TRBV9 and TRBJ2-3): DSGVTQTPKHLITATGQRVTLRCSPRSGDLSVYWYQQSLDQGLQFLIQYYNGEERAKGNILERFSAQQFPDLHSELNLSSLELGDSALYFCASSRLVSADTQYFGPGTRLTVL.

The chain links TRBV12-3 or TRBV12-4 to TRBJ1-2, with 7 bases identical to TRBD1. V was clipped by 3 bases and J by 4 bases; unmatched bases: 2. This CDR3 has 13 amino acids. The CDR3 reads CASSFGQAYGYTF. CDR3 DNA: TGTGCCAGCAGTTTTGGACAGGCCTATGGCTACACCTTC.

The chain combines TRBV27 with TRBJ2-7; TRBD1 agrees at 9 bases. Trimming removed 5 bases from V and 3 bases from J; junction bases left unmatched: 5. CDR3 length: 14 residues. Germline values: CDR1 MNHEY, CDR2 SMNVEV (reference sequence). The CDR3 sequence: CASSVDRGFYEQYF. The CDR3 DNA sequence: TGTGCCAGCAGTGTGGACAGGGGATTCTACGAGCAGTACTTC.

The chain is built from TRBV19 and TRBJ2-3; TRBD2 matches at 11 bases. The CDR3 is 16 residues long. Germline-derived CDR1 and CDR2 are LNHDA and SQIVND (reference sequence). Trimming at V came to 3 bases and at J to 5 bases, leaving 7 bases not matched to a gene. CDR3 DNA sequence: TGTGCCAGTAGTATGTTTAGCGGGGGGGCGGTAGATACGCAGTATTTT. This gives the protein CASSMFSGGAVDTQYF.

V is TRBV15 and J is TRBJ1-2; TRBD1 matches 7 bases. V lost 0 bases, J lost 4 bases, and 2 bases stayed unmatched. Germline CDR1 and CDR2: LNHNV and YYDKDF (reference sequence). The CDR3 contains 14 residues. In DNA form, the CDR3 reads TGTGCCACCAGCAGAGATCGGACAGGCTATGGCTACACCTTC. Protein product: CATSRDRTGYGYTF.

The CDR3 protein is CASSSRKGEKGGSGEKLFF. The CDR3 nucleotides are TGTGCCAGCAGCTCCAGAAAGGGCGAGAAGGGGGGTTCTGGTGAAAAACTGTTTTTT. The rearrangement links TRBV7-9 to TRBJ1-4; TRBD1 might be the D (6 bases). Trimming removed 4 bases at V and 7 bases at J, with 28 bases between. The CDR3 totals 19 residues. CDR1 and CDR2 (germline): SEHNR, FQNEAQ (reference sequence).

The chain has TRBV19 and TRBJ1-6; a possible D gene is TRBD1 (5 bases). V was clipped by 1 base and J by 7 bases, with 11 bases between them. Germline CDR1 reads LNHDA; CDR2 reads SQIVND (reference sequence). This CDR3 comprises 15 residues. CDR3 in DNA: TGTGCCAGTAGTATAGTTGGGGGAGGGAATTCACCCCTCCACTTT. Translation gives CASSIVGGGNSPLHF.

This chain connects TRBV11-3 to TRBJ2-7; TRBD1 matches at 12 bases. Germline CDR1 is SGHNT and CDR2 is YENEEA. J was trimmed by 2 bases and V by 0 bases; bases with no gene match: 8. There are 18 residues in the CDR3. DNA for the CDR3: TGTGCCAGCAGCTTAGAGCGTATCGGGACAGGGGGCACCTACGAGCAGTACTTC. Translated, it gives CASSLERIGTGGTYEQYF. The full variable domain, its missing parts supplied by reference TRBV11-3 and TRBJ2-7, is EAGVVQSPRYKIIEKKQPVAFWCNPISGHNTLYWYLQNLGQGPELLIRYENEEAVDDSQLPKDRFSAERLKGVDSTLKIQPAELGDSAVYLCASSLERIGTGGTYEQYFGPGTRLTVT.

V is TRBV7-2 and J is TRBJ2-1; TRBD2 matches 8 bases. V lost 0 bases and J lost 4; bases outside the gene matches: 2. The CDR3 has 15 residues. CDR1 and CDR2 (germline): SGHTA, FQGNSA. This CDR3 is CASSLASGEYNEQFF. In nucleotides, the CDR3 is TGTGCCAGCAGCTTAGCTAGCGGGGAATACAATGAGCAGTTCTTC.

The rearrangement links TRBV3-1 (or the pseudogene TRBV3-2) to TRBJ1-6; the match to TRBD1 covers 7 bases. The germline V gene encodes CDR1 LGHDT and CDR2 YNNKEL (reference sequence). Trimming took 2 bases from V and 7 from J; bases not matched to a gene: 2. This CDR3 spans 14 amino acids. The CDR3 sequence: CASSQRGRNSPLHF. CDR3 nucleotides: TGTGCCAGCAGCCAAAGGGGGCGAAATTCACCCCTCCACTTT.

The CDR3 sequence: CASSGVRNEQFF. For the CDR3, the DNA is TGCGCCAGCAGCGGAGTGAGGAATGAGCAGTTCTTC. The J gene is TRBJ2-1, the V gene TRBV4-1; D call uncertain. V was cut by 5 bases and J by 7 bases, with 9 bases left in between. Germline assignment: CDR1 MGHRA and CDR2 YSYEKL. The CDR3 totals 12 residues.

The V and J genes are TRBV6-5 and TRBJ1-2, with TRBD1 matching 8 bases. With 7 bases clipped from V and 4 bases from J, the junction kept 8 bases outside the gene matches. The CDR3 runs to 14 residues. The germline gives CDR1 MNHEY, CDR2 SVGAGI. CDR3 amino acids: CASKKTGEGYGYTF. The CDR3 DNA is TGTGCCAGCAAAAAGACAGGGGAGGGCTATGGCTACACCTTC.

CDR3 amino acids: CASSLSGSYNEQFF. The CDR3 region has the DNA TGTGCCAGCAGCTTGAGCGGATCCTACAATGAGCAGTTCTTC. The rearrangement links TRBV5-4 to TRBJ2-1; tentatively, D is TRBD2 (5 bases). The CDR3 length is 14 residues. Trimming stripped 1 base from V and 1 base from J, with 6 bases between. The germline V gene has CDR1 SGHNT and CDR2 YYREEE (reference sequence).

This chain joins TRBV5-6 and TRBJ1-6, with D tentatively TRBD1 (5 bases). Germline values: CDR1 SGHDT, CDR2 YYEEEE. V was clipped by 5 bases and J by 7 bases, with 13 bases between them. The CDR3 sequence is 14 residues long. The CDR3: CASSSGGKNSPLHF. CDR3 coding DNA: TGTGCCAGCAGTTCTGGGGGTAAGAATTCACCCCTCCACTTT. The variable domain in full, with the rest retrieved from reference TRBV5-6 and TRBJ1-6, is DAGVTQSPTHLIKTRGQQVTLRCSPKSGHDTVSWYQQALGQGPQFIFQYYEEEERQRGNFPDRFSGHQFPNYSSELNVNALLLGDSALYLCASSSGGKNSPLHFGNGTRLTVT.

This chain connects TRBV29-1 to TRBJ1-2, with a tentative D call TRBD1 (5 bases). Germline CDR1 is SQVTM and CDR2 is ANQGSEA. The V gene lost 6 bases and the J gene lost 8 bases, with 16 bases spanning the gap. This CDR3 spans 12 amino acids. The CDR3 sequence is CSVDIKGDGYTF. The CDR3 nucleotides read TGCAGCGTGGACATCAAGGGAGACGGCTACACCTTC. The whole variable domain, remainder taken from reference TRBV29-1 and TRBJ1-2, is SAVISQKPSRDICQRGTSLTIQCQVDSQVTMMFWYRQQPGQSLTLIATANQGSEATYESGFVIDKFPISRPNLTFSTLTVSNMSPEDSSIYLCSVDIKGDGYTFGSGTRLTVV.

The V call is TRBV6-2 or TRBV6-3, the J call TRBJ1-2; 9 bases agree with TRBD1. J was trimmed by 4 bases and V by 5 bases; bases with no gene match: 2. This CDR3 comprises 13 residues. CDR1 MNHEY and CDR2 SVGEGT come from the germline V gene. The CDR3 coding sequence is TGTGCCAGCAGTGACAGGGGGATCTATGGCTACACCTTC. Amino acid sequence: CASSDRGIYGYTF.

CDR3 nucleotide sequence: TGTGCCAGTAGTATACCGGCGTGGGGTAGCGGGGGGGCCATTGAGCAGTTCTTC. Protein sequence: CASSIPAWGSGGAIEQFF. The rearrangement links TRBV19 to TRBJ2-1; 11 bases map to TRBD2. Germline assignment: CDR1 LNHDA and CDR2 SQIVND (reference sequence). This CDR3 spans 18 amino acids. V dropped 2 bases and J dropped 9; count of bases not matched to a gene: 15.

V usage is TRBV7-2 and J usage is TRBJ2-2; a possible D gene is TRBD2 (7 bases). The CDR3 runs to 17 residues. Germline lookup yields CDR1 SGHTA and CDR2 FQGNSA. V was trimmed by 5 bases and J by 2 bases, leaving 18 bases between them. The CDR3 region is CASSPLARGGNTGELFF. The CDR3 nucleotides read TGTGCCAGCAGCCCATTAGCAAGGGGGGGAAACACCGGGGAGCTGTTTTTT. The variable domain in full, completed from reference TRBV7-2 and TRBJ2-2, reads GAGVSQSPSNKVTEKGKDVELRCDPISGHTALYWYRQSLGQGLEFLIYFQGNSAPDKSGLPSDRFSAERTGGSVSTLTIQRTQQEDSAVYLCASSPLARGGNTGELFFGEGSRLTVL.

The chain couples TRBV5-6 to TRBJ2-7; D is uncertain. This CDR3 contains 13 residues. V lost 2 bases, J lost 1 base, and 7 bases lay in between. Germline assignment: CDR1 SGHDT and CDR2 YYEEEE. The chain's CDR3 is CASSFQESYEQYF. In DNA form, the CDR3 reads TGTGCCAGCAGCTTCCAGGAGTCCTACGAGCAGTACTTC.